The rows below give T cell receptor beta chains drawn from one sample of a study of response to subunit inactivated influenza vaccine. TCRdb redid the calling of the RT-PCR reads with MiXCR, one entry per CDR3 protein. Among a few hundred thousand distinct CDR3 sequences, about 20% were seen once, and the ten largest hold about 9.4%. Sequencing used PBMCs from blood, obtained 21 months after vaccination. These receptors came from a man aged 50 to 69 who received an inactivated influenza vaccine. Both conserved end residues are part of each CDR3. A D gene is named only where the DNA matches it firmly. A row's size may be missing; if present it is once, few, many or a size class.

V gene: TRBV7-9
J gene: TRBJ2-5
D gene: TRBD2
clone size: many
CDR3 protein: CASRTSAQETQYF
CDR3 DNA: TGTGCCAGCAGGACTAGCGCCCAAGAGACCCAGTACTTC

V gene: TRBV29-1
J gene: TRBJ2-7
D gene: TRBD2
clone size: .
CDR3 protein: CSVDLRAGRYF
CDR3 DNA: TGCAGCGTTGATCTCAGAGCGGGGAGGTACTTC

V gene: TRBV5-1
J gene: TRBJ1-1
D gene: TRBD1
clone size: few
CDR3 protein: CASSPGQGFFGAFF
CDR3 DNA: TGCGCCAGCAGCCCAGGACAGGGTTTTTTTGGAGCTTTCTTT

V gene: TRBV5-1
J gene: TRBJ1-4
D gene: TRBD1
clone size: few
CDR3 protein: CASSLRQGHNEKLFF
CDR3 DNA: TGCGCCAGCAGCTTACGACAGGGGCATAATGAAAAACTGTTTTTT

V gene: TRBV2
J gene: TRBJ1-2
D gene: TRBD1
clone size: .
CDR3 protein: CASSWDRVNDSYTF
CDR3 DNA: TGTGCCAGCAGTTGGGACAGGGTTAACGATAGCTACACCTTC

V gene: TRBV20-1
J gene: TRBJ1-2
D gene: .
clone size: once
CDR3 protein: CSAASTLYGYTF
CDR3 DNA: TGCAGTGCTGCCAGTACTTTGTATGGCTACACCTTC

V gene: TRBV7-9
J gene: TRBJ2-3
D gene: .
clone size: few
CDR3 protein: CASSLEASTDTQYF
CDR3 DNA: TGTGCCAGCAGCTTGGAGGCTAGCACAGATACGCAGTATTTT

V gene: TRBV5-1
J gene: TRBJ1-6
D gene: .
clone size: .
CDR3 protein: CASSLQDRPRALHF
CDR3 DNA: TGCGCCAGCAGCCTACAGGACCGTCCCAGGGCCCTCCACTTT

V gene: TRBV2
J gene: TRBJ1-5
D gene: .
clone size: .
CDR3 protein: CASSEGGFQHQHF
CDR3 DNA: TGTGCCAGCAGTGAAGGGGGGTTCCAGCACCAGCATTTT

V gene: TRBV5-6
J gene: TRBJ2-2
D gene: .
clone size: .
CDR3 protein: CASTQGTNTGELFF
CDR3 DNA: TGTGCCAGCACTCAGGGGACGAACACCGGGGAGCTGTTTTTT

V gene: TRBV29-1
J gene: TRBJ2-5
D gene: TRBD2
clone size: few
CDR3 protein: CSVAPSGGYQETQYF
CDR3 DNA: TGCAGCGTTGCTCCCAGCGGGGGGTACCAAGAGACCCAGTACTTC

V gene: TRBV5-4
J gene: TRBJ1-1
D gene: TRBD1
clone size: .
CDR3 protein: CASRKGTGGAGNTEAFF
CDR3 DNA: TGTGCCAGCAGGAAGGGGACAGGGGGCGCGGGAAACACTGAAGCTTTCTTT

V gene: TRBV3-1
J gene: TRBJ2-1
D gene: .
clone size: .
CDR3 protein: CASSQVGSFNEQFF
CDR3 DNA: TGTGCCAGCAGCCAAGTGGGTAGCTTTAATGAGCAGTTCTTC

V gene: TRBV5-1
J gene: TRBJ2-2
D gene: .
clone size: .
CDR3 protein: CASSPTGSGTGELFF
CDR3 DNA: TGCGCCAGCAGCCCTACAGGGTCGGGCACCGGGGAGCTGTTTTTT

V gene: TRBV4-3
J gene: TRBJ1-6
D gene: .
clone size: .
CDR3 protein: CASSQAAWEPLHF
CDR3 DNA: TGCGCCAGCAGCCAGGCGGCGTGGGAGCCCCTCCACTTT

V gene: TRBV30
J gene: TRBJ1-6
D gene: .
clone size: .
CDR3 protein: CAWTLQGVGSPLHF
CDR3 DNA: TGTGCCTGGACCTTACAGGGTGTTGGATCACCCCTCCACTTT

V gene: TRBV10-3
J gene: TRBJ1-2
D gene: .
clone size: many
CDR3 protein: CAISEDPNYGYTF
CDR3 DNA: TGTGCCATCAGTGAAGACCCAAACTATGGCTACACCTTC

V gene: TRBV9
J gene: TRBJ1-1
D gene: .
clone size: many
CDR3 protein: CASSVAGMNTEAFF
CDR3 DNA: TGTGCCAGCAGCGTAGCCGGGATGAACACTGAAGCTTTCTTT

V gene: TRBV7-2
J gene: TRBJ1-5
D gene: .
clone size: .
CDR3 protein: CASSLALKGLPQHF
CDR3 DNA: TGTGCCAGCAGCTTAGCGCTAAAGGGACTGCCCCAGCATTTT